Following are 25 T cell receptor beta chains from one sample sequenced in a study of T cell changes during pregnancy in multiple sclerosis. Sequencing was performed with immunoSEQ multiplex PCR; in TCRdb, only in-frame clones are kept and a portion is missing. The sample holds 100,000 to 140,000 clones, about 90% seen once. The sample was peripheral blood, taken in the third trimester of pregnancy. These receptors were taken from a female donor in good health, enrolled as a control in a pregnancy study.

The chain has TRBV7-6 and TRBJ2-1, with TRBD2 matching 9 bases. The length of the CDR3 is 15 residues. Germline V CDR1 and CDR2: SGHVS, FNYEAQ. J was trimmed by 2 bases and V by 6 bases; bases with no gene match: 5. CDR3 bases: TGTGCCAGCAGTCATCTAGCGGGACCCTACAATGAGCAGTTCTTC. As protein: CASSHLAGPYNEQFF.

The V call is TRBV7-2, the J call TRBJ2-1, with TRBD2 matching over 10 bases. Per the germline V gene, CDR1 is SGHTA and CDR2 is FQGNSA. There are 15 residues in the CDR3. Unmatched junction bases numbered 1, after V lost 3 bases and J lost 2 bases. The CDR3 DNA is TGTGCCAGCAGCTTTAGCGGGGGGACCTACAATGAGCAGTTCTTC. It encodes CASSFSGGTYNEQFF.

The chain carries TRBV7-6 and TRBJ1-1, with D possibly being TRBD1 (6 bases). Germline V lookup: CDR1 SGHVS, CDR2 FNYEAQ. The CDR3 length is 15 residues. Trimming took off 4 bases at V and 0 bases at J, with 12 bases between the two ends. CDR3 nucleotides: TGTGCCAGCAGCTGGGACACGGGCCTGAACACTGAAGCTTTCTTT. Amino acid sequence: CASSWDTGLNTEAFF.

This clone was counted only a few times. V gene TRBV19 combines with J gene TRBJ1-1; D is uncertain. The germline V gene encodes CDR1 LNHDA and CDR2 SQIVND (reference sequence). The V end was cut by 6 bases, the J end by 7 bases, with 12 bases between. The length of the CDR3 is 12 residues. The CDR3 loop is CASSDSAIEAFF. Written as DNA, the CDR3 is TGTGCCAGTAGCGACTCGGCGATTGAAGCTTTCTTT.

The chain employs TRBV7-8 and TRBJ1-5; D is unclear. This CDR3 spans 15 amino acids. V was clipped by 4 bases and J by 7 bases, with 17 bases between them. Germline V gene lookup returns CDR1 SGHVS and CDR2 FQNEAQ. The CDR3 DNA reads as TGTGCCAGCAGCTATACGGAGCGTCCAGAACAGCCCCAGCATTTT. Its translation: CASSYTERPEQPQHF.

The chain recombines TRBV2 with TRBJ1-1, with 9 bases aligning to TRBD1. J was trimmed by 3 bases and V by 6 bases; bases with no gene match: 5. The CDR3 extends over 14 amino acids. Germline lookup yields CDR1 SNHLY and CDR2 FYNNEI. This CDR3 reads CASSGTGFYTEAFF. CDR3 DNA sequence: TGTGCCAGCAGCGGGACAGGGTTTTACACTGAAGCTTTCTTT.

J is TRBJ2-7 and V is TRBV11-3, with D maybe TRBD2 (5 bases). Trimming removed 4 bases at V and 3 bases at J, with 13 bases between. The CDR3 consists of 14 residues. The germline gives CDR1 SGHNT, CDR2 YENEEA. The CDR3 is CASSSWSGFYEQYF. For the CDR3, the DNA is TGTGCCAGCAGCTCGTGGTCGGGGTTCTACGAGCAGTACTTC.

This clone was observed at least ten times. The CDR3 bases are TGTGCCAGCAGCGGGAGCGAAACCGGGGAGCTGTTTTTT. It yields the protein CASSGSETGELFF. The chain has TRBV6-4 and TRBJ2-2; D is perhaps TRBD2 (6 bases). With 6 bases removed from V and 5 bases from J, the gap between germline ends came to 10 bases. The CDR3 is 13 residues long. CDR1 and CDR2 (germline): MRHNA, SNTAGT.

V usage is TRBV29-1 and J usage is TRBJ1-2; 12 bases map to TRBD1. There are 15 residues in the CDR3. V lost 7 bases and J lost 0; bases outside the gene matches: 6. Germline values: CDR1 SQVTM, CDR2 ANQGSEA. The chain's CDR3 is CSDAGQGAANYGYTF. CDR3 nucleotides: TGCAGCGATGCGGGACAGGGGGCGGCTAACTATGGCTACACCTTC.

V is TRBV7-2 and J is TRBJ2-5, with TRBD1 matching over 12 bases. The V gene end was trimmed by 5 bases and the J gene end by 5 bases; junction bases not matched to a gene: 9. The CDR3 contains 16 residues. Germline assignment: CDR1 SGHTA and CDR2 FQGNSA. CDR3 in DNA: TGTGCCAGCAGCATTTCCGGGACAGGGGGCGGGGAGACCCAGTACTTC. Protein: CASSISGTGGGETQYF.

This clone was counted between two and nine times. This sequence joins TRBV9 and TRBJ1-1; 11 bases line up with TRBD1. The V segment lost 2 bases and the J segment 2 bases; nucleotides outside the gene matches: 11. The CDR3 covers 18 residues. The V gene's germline CDR1 is SGDLS and CDR2 YYNGEE. As DNA, the CDR3 is TGTGCCAGCAGCGTCGGACAGGGGGCAGCACCCAGAAACACTGAAGCTTTCTTT. Its protein is CASSVGQGAAPRNTEAFF.

This chain uses TRBV5-1 with TRBJ2-6, with a tentative D call TRBD1 (5 bases). The V gene lost 0 bases and the J gene lost 3 bases, with 7 bases spanning the gap. The length of the CDR3 is 15 residues. The germline CDR1 and CDR2 sequences are SGHRS and YFSETQ. CDR3 DNA sequence: TGCGCCAGCAGCTTGGTAGGGGATGGGGCCAACGTCCTGACTTTC. Translated: CASSLVGDGANVLTF.

The chain recombines TRBV4-3 with TRBJ2-3; 12 bases fit TRBD2. This CDR3 contains 17 residues. J gave up 1 base and V 2 bases, and 4 bases lay outside the gene matches. In germline, CDR1 is LGHNA, CDR2 YSLEER. Here the CDR3 reads CASSQYRTSGGTDTQYF. The CDR3 coding sequence is TGCGCCAGCAGCCAATATCGGACTAGCGGGGGCACAGATACGCAGTATTTT.

J is TRBJ2-1 and V is TRBV11-2, with 8 bases matching TRBD2. CDR1 and CDR2 (germline): SGHAT, FQNNGV. The CDR3 is 16 amino acids. V was pared by 4 bases and J by 9 bases, with 14 bases of the junction left unmatched. The CDR3 loop is CASSSDSGGLFGEQFF. In nucleotides, the CDR3 is TGTGCCAGCAGCTCCGACAGCGGGGGCCTGTTCGGTGAGCAGTTCTTC.

V usage is TRBV12-5 and J usage is TRBJ1-1; D gene ambiguous. The germline V gene has CDR1 LGHNT and CDR2 FRNRAP. This CDR3 contains 13 residues. The ends were cut back, 3 bases at V and 2 bases at J, with 7 bases in the middle. This chain's CDR3 is CASGLGRNTEAFF. For the CDR3, the DNA is TGTGCTAGTGGTTTAGGGAGAAACACTGAAGCTTTCTTT.

The chain combines TRBV4-3 with TRBJ2-5; 12 nucleotides align to TRBD2. J was trimmed by 4 bases and V by 5 bases; bases with no gene match: 8. The germline V gene encodes CDR1 LGHNA and CDR2 YSLEER. The length of the CDR3 is 16 residues. The CDR3 loop reads CASSSRLAGVGETQYF. CDR3 nucleotides: TGCGCCAGCAGCTCACGACTAGCGGGGGTAGGAGAGACCCAGTACTTC.

V and J are TRBV6-5 and TRBJ2-1, with 8 bases that match TRBD1. The ends lost 4 bases at V and 5 bases at J; junction bases unmatched: 10. The germline CDR1 and CDR2 sequences are MNHEY and SVGAGI. CDR3 length: 16 residues. The CDR3 DNA is TGTGCCAGCAGTTCGACAGGGGCCGCGGCGGACAATGAGCAGTTCTTC. It yields the protein CASSSTGAAADNEQFF.

This rearrangement joins TRBV27 to TRBJ1-5, with D hard to call. Germline assignment: CDR1 MNHEY and CDR2 SMNVEV (reference sequence). The CDR3 has 13 amino acids. With 1 base removed from V and 7 bases from J, the gap between germline ends came to 8 bases. In DNA form, the CDR3 reads TGTGCCAGCAGTTTATTCGGGGTACAGCCCCAGCATTTT. Its protein is CASSLFGVQPQHF.

The genes are TRBV6-1 and TRBJ1-6; 11 positions agree with TRBD1. J was trimmed by 8 bases and V by 5 bases; bases with no gene match: 5. CDR1 is MNHNS, CDR2 SASEGT, per germline. This CDR3 has 15 residues. CDR3 residues: CASSSRDRGYSPLHF. CDR3 in DNA: TGTGCCAGCAGTTCCCGGGACAGGGGGTATTCACCCCTCCACTTT.

This sequence joins TRBV11-2 and TRBJ2-5; D is perhaps TRBD2 (5 bases). This CDR3 region has 12 residues. Germline CDR1 SGHAT, CDR2 FQNNGV. Trimming left V 8 bases short and J 3 bases short, with 10 bases between. The CDR3 DNA sequence: TGTGCCAGCCTAGCAGGCGAAGAGACCCAGTACTTC. Translated, it gives CASLAGEETQYF.

The rearrangement links TRBV9 to TRBJ1-1; maybe TRBD1 (6 bases). The ends were cut back, 0 bases at V and 1 base at J, with 10 bases in the middle. The CDR3 is 15 residues long. CDR1 and CDR2 from the germline V gene are SGDLS and YYNGEE. CDR3 loop: CASSVEPRGNTEAFF. CDR3 nucleotide sequence: TGTGCCAGCAGCGTAGAACCCAGGGGGAACACTGAAGCTTTCTTT.

The chain combines TRBV7-3 with TRBJ2-3; D is unresolved. The CDR3 runs to 13 residues. V lost 2 bases and J lost 4, with 7 bases in between. Germline V gene lookup returns CDR1 SGHTA and CDR2 FQGTGA. The CDR3 DNA is TGTGCCAGCAGCTTAGGGCTCTCAGATACGCAGTATTTT. This encodes CASSLGLSDTQYF.

V is TRBV7-2 and J is TRBJ2-7, with a possible D match to TRBD1 (6 bases). From germline, CDR1 is SGHTA and CDR2 FQGNSA. V lost 1 base and J lost 5, with 12 bases in between. This CDR3 spans 14 amino acids. The CDR3, as DNA: TGTGCCAGCAGCTTAGGGCAGGGGACAAACGAGCAGTACTTC. Protein product: CASSLGQGTNEQYF.

This chain uses TRBV5-6 with TRBJ1-2; D perhaps matches TRBD1 (5 bases). The CDR3 is 16 residues long. Germline-derived CDR1 and CDR2 are SGHDT and YYEEEE. The germline V and J ends were trimmed by 2 bases and 3 bases, with 17 bases remaining between them. The CDR3 region has the DNA TGTGCCAGCAGCTTTAGGAACAGGATGGTAGACTATGGCTACACCTTC. This encodes CASSFRNRMVDYGYTF.

This clone was recorded once. This sequence joins TRBV4-3 and TRBJ2-1; TRBD2 agrees at 8 bases. The germline gives CDR1 LGHNA, CDR2 YSLEER. This CDR3 has 19 residues. The junction had 20 bases not matched to a gene; V was cut back by 5 bases and J by 5 bases. The CDR3 protein is CASSVGLAGGSKSNNEQFF. DNA for the CDR3: TGCGCCAGCAGCGTTGGACTAGCCGGTGGGTCGAAATCAAACAATGAGCAGTTCTTC.